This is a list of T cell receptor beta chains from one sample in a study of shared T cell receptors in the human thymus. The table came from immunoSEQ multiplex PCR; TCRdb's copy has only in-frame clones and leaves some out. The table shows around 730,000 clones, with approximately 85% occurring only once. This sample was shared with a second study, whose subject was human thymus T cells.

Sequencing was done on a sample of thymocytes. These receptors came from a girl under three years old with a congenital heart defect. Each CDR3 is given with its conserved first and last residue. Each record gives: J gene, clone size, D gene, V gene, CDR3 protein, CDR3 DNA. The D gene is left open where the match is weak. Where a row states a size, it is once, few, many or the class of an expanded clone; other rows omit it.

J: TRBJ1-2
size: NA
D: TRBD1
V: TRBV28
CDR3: CAINVSGRGYGYTF
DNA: TGTGCCATTAACGTATCCGGCAGGGGGTATGGCTACACCTTC

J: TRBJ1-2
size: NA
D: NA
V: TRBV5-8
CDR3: CASSIQQKYGDNYGYTF
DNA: TGTGCCAGCAGTATACAGCAAAAGTACGGGGATAACTATGGCTACACCTTC

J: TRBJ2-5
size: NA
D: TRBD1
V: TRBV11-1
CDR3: CASSPTVDRWGETQYF
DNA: TGTGCCAGCAGCCCAACCGTGGACAGGTGGGGGGAGACCCAGTACTTC

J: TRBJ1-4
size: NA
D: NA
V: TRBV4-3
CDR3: CASSHPSGEKLFF
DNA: TGCGCCAGCAGCCATCCCTCAGGGGAAAAACTGTTTTTT

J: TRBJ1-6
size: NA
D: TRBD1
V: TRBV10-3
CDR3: CAISEFEPTGSRNSPLHF
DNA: TGTGCCATCAGTGAGTTCGAGCCGACAGGGAGTAGGAATTCACCCCTCCACTTT

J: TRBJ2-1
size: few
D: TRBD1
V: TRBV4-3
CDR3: CASSQDTGTGVVNEQFF
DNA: TGCGCCAGCAGCCAAGACACCGGGACAGGGGTGGTCAATGAGCAGTTCTTC

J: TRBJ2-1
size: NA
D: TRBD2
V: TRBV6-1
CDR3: CASSRRLAGDNEQFF
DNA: TGTGCCAGCAGTCGTCGACTAGCGGGGGACAATGAGCAGTTCTTC

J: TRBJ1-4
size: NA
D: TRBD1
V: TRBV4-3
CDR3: CASSLRNRGQDLEKLFF
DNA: TGCGCCAGCAGCCTGAGAAACCGGGGACAGGACCTTGAAAAACTGTTTTTT

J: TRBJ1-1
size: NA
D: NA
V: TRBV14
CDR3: CASSRRHSKASEAFF
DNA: TGTGCCAGCAGCCGCCGACACTCTAAGGCCTCTGAAGCTTTCTTT

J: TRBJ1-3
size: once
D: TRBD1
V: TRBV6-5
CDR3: CASSYDRANTIYF
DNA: TGTGCCAGCAGTTACGACAGGGCTAACACCATATATTTT

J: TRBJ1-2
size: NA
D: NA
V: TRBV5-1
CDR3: CASGVGTSDYGYTF
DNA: TGCGCCAGCGGCGTCGGGACATCCGACTATGGCTACACCTTC

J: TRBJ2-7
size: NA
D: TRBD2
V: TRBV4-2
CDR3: CASSQPSPIEGGAVYEQYF
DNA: TGTGCCAGCAGCCAACCTTCCCCCATAGAGGGAGGGGCAGTCTACGAGCAGTACTTC

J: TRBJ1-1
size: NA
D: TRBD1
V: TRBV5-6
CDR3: CASSLALTDREGTEAFF
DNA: TGTGCCAGCAGCTTGGCCCTGACGGACAGGGAGGGCACTGAAGCTTTCTTT

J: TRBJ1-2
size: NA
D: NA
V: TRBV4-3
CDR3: CASSQVQGTGYTF
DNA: TGCGCCAGCAGCCAAGTTCAGGGGACGGGCTACACCTTC

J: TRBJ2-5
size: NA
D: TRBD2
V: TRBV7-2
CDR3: CASSLELAGGGDQETQYF
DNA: TGTGCCAGCAGCTTAGAGCTAGCGGGGGGGGGCGATCAAGAGACCCAGTACTTC

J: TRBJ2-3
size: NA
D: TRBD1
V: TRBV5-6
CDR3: CASRNSGTGVTDTQYF
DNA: TGTGCCAGCAGGAATTCCGGGACAGGGGTCACAGATACGCAGTATTTT

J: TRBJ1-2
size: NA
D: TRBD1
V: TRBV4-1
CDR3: CASSQTLTGVGWIYGYTF
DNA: TGCGCCAGCAGCCAAACACTGACAGGGGTCGGATGGATCTATGGCTACACCTTC

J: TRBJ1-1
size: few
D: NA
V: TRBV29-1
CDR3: CSGEMNTEAFF
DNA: TGCAGCGGAGAGATGAACACTGAAGCTTTCTTT

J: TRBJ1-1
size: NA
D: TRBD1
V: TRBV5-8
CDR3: CASSAAGTENTEAFF
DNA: TGTGCCAGCAGCGCCGCCGGGACAGAGAACACTGAAGCTTTCTTT

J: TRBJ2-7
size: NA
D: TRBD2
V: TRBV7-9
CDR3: CASSRPVERGYEQYF
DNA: TGTGCCAGCAGCCGCCCCGTAGAGCGGGGCTACGAGCAGTACTTC

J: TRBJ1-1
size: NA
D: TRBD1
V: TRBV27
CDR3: CASSPDRDLNTEAFF
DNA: TGTGCCAGCAGTCCGGACAGGGACCTGAACACTGAAGCTTTCTTT

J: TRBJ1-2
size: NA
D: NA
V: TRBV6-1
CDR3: CASSEGPPRSYYGYTF
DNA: TGTGCCAGCAGTGAAGGGCCTCCCAGGTCCTACTATGGCTACACCTTC

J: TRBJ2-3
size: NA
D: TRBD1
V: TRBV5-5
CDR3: CASSSPGQGTDTQYF
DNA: TGTGCCAGCAGCTCCCCGGGACAGGGGACAGATACGCAGTATTTT

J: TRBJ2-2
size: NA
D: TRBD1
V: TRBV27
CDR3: CASRGQGRTGELFF
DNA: TGTGCCAGCAGGGGACAGGGGAGGACCGGGGAGCTGTTTTTT

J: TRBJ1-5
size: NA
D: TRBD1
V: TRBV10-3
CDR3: CATTGASNQPQHF
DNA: TGTGCCACTACAGGGGCATCTAATCAGCCCCAGCATTTT

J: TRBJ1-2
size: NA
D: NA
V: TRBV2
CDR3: CASSEEVRGGYTF
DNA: TGTGCCAGCAGTGAAGAGGTTCGAGGGGGCTACACCTTC

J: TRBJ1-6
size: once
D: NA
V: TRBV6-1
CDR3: CASSEALIRGRVCSPLHF
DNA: TGTGCCAGCAGTGAAGCACTGATCCGAGGAAGAGTATGTTCACCCCTCCACTTT

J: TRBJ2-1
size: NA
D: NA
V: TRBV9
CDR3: CASSVGVAVYNEQFF
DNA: TGTGCCAGCAGCGTAGGGGTAGCGGTCTACAATGAGCAGTTCTTC

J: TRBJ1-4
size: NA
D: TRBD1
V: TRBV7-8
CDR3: CASSFRRTGGAGTNEKLFF
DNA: TGTGCCAGCAGCTTCCGCCGGACAGGGGGCGCAGGTACTAATGAAAAACTGTTTTTT

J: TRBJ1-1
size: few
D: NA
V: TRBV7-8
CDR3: CASSLVGGSGGEAFF
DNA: TGTGCCAGCAGCTTAGTGGGGGGTTCGGGGGGTGAAGCTTTCTTT

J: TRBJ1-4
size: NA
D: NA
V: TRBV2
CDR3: CASSEGQGVATNEKLFF
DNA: TGTGCCAGCAGTGAAGGGCAAGGGGTGGCAACTAATGAAAAACTGTTTTTT

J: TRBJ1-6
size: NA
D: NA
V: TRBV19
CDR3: CASSWRDSPLHF
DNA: TGTGCCAGTAGTTGGAGGGATTCACCCCTCCACTTT

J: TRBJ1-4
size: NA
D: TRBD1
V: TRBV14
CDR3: CASSQGPDRVDNEKLFF
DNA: TGTGCCAGCAGCCAAGGGCCCGACAGGGTAGACAATGAAAAACTGTTTTTT

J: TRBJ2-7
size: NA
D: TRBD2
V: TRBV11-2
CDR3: CASNQYSGGPFGYEQYF
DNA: TGTGCCAGCAACCAATATAGCGGGGGGCCGTTCGGGTACGAGCAGTACTTC

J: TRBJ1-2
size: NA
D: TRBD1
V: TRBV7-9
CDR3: CASSFVAGGYGYTF
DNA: TGTGCCAGCAGCTTCGTGGCAGGGGGCTATGGCTACACCTTC

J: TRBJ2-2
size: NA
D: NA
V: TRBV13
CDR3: CASTPRGGPTGELFF
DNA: TGTGCCAGCACCCCGAGGGGGGGCCCCACCGGGGAGCTGTTTTTT

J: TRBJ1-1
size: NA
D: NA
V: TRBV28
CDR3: CASSLGRAREYTEAFF
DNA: TGTGCCAGCAGTTTAGGAAGGGCGAGGGAGTACACTGAAGCTTTCTTT

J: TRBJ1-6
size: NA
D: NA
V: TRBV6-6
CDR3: CASSARARDSPLHF
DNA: TGTGCCAGCAGTGCCCGGGCCAGGGATTCACCCCTCCACTTT

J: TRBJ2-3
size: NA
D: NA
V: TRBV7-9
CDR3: CASSVGQDTDTQYF
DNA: TGTGCCAGCAGCGTGGGACAAGACACAGATACGCAGTATTTT

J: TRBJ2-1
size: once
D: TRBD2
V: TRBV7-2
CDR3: CASSSGTSGGVAYNEQFF
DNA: TGTGCCAGCAGCTCTGGGACTAGCGGGGGGGTGGCCTACAATGAGCAGTTCTTC

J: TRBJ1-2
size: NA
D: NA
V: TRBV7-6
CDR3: CASSQNREGIGYTF
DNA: TGTGCCAGCAGCCAAAACAGGGAAGGGATTGGCTACACCTTC

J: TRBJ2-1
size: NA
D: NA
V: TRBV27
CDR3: CASSSTGRNEQFF
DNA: TGTGCCAGCAGTTCGACAGGCCGCAATGAGCAGTTCTTC

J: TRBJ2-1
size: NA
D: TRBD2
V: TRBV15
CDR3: CATSQSRGGSYNEQFF
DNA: TGTGCCACCAGCCAAAGTCGGGGGGGGTCCTACAATGAGCAGTTCTTC

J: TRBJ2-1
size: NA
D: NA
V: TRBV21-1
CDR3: CASSKDMRSRGTGVIEQFF
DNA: TGTGCCAGCAGCAAAGATATGAGAAGTCGTGGGACAGGGGTGATTGAGCAGTTCTTC

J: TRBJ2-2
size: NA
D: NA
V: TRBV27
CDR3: CASRSQIQVAGELFF
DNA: TGTGCCAGCAGATCACAGATCCAAGTGGCCGGGGAGCTGTTTTTT

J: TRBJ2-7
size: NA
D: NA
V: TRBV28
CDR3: CASSFWRWSGDTYEQYF
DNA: TGTGCCAGCAGTTTTTGGAGGTGGTCCGGGGATACCTACGAGCAGTACTTC

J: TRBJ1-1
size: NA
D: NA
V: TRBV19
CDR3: CASSIRVGRYTEAFF
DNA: TGTGCCAGTAGTATCAGGGTGGGTAGATACACTGAAGCTTTCTTT

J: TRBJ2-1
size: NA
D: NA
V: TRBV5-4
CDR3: CASSLNLRGSSYNEQFF
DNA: TGTGCCAGCAGCTTGAATCTCCGGGGGAGCTCCTACAATGAGCAGTTCTTC

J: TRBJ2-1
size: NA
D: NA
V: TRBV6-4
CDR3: CASSESSEASSYNEQFF
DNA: TGTGCCAGCAGTGAATCGAGTGAGGCAAGCTCCTACAATGAGCAGTTCTTC

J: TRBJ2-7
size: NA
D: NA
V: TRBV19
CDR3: CASSLRVKTPHEQYF
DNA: TGTGCCAGTAGTCTGCGGGTTAAGACTCCCCACGAGCAGTACTTC

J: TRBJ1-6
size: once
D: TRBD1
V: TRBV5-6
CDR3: CASSFSGTGKVDYNSPLHF
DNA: TGTGCCAGCAGCTTTTCCGGGACAGGGAAAGTCGACTATAATTCACCCCTCCACTTT

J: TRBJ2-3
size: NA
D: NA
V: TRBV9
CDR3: CASSVQRIPSTDTQYF
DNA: TGTGCCAGCAGCGTTCAGAGGATCCCTAGCACAGATACGCAGTATTTT

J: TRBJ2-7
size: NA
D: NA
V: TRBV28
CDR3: CASSLSLQKHEQYF
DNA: TGTGCCAGCAGTTTATCCCTCCAGAAACACGAGCAGTACTTC

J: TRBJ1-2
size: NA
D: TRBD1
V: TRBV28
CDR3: CASSSGQGDYGYTF
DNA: TGTGCCAGCAGTTCCGGACAGGGTGACTATGGCTACACCTTC

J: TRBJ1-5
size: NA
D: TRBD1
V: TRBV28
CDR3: CASRLKDRVGNQPQHF
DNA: TGTGCCAGCAGACTGAAGGACAGGGTTGGCAATCAGCCCCAGCATTTT